The 18 T cell receptor beta chains below all came from one sample that was sequenced in a study of T cell repertoires in cytomegalovirus infection. No antigen is known for these receptors. Each CDR3 protein gets one entry after TCRdb re-called the reads with MiXCR. This table has tens of thousands of distinct CDR3 sequences, roughly 44% appearing once. The starting material was CD8+ T cells from cultured PBMCs, obtained from culture after CMV antigen stimulation. These receptors were taken from a human donor in good health (CMV status not recorded). Some clones in this sample may be carry-over from other donors' samples.

V gene TRBV24-1 combines with J gene TRBJ2-3; D is unresolved. This CDR3 region has 13 residues. From germline, CDR1 is KGHDR and CDR2 SFDVKD. The V gene lost 4 bases and the J gene lost 4 bases, with 8 bases spanning the gap. The CDR3 DNA sequence: TGTGCCACCAGTGAATCAGTGTCAGATACGCAGTATTTT. Protein sequence: CATSESVSDTQYF.

The chain employs TRBV19 and TRBJ1-1; no definite D call. Germline V CDR1 and CDR2: LNHDA, SQIVND (reference sequence). The V end lost 0 bases, the J end lost 5 bases, and 10 bases lay between the germline ends. The CDR3 is 14 residues long. CDR3 in amino acids: CASSIDTRGTEAFF. The CDR3 nucleotides read TGTGCCAGTAGTATAGATACCAGAGGGACTGAAGCTTTCTTT.

The chain joins TRBV15 to TRBJ2-3; no clear D gene. The V end lost 4 bases, the J end lost 1 base, and 9 bases lay between the germline ends. This CDR3 is 14 amino acids long. Germline assignment: CDR1 LNHNV and CDR2 YYDKDF (reference sequence). Here the CDR3 DNA reads TGTGCCACCAGCACTGATTGGGGCACAGATACGCAGTATTTT. This gives the protein CATSTDWGTDTQYF.

This chain connects TRBV7-2 to TRBJ2-2; 8 bases match TRBD1. V lost 5 bases and J lost 9; bases outside the gene matches: 2. Looked up from germline, CDR1 is SGHTA and CDR2 is FQGNSA. This CDR3 is built from 12 residues. Written as DNA, the CDR3 is TGTGCCAGCAGCCAGGGGGCGCGGGAGCTGTTTTTT. It translates to CASSQGARELFF.

V usage is TRBV19 and J usage is TRBJ2-2; no reliable D call. Trimming shortened V by 3 bases and J by 7 bases, and 18 bases separated the two germline ends. Germline V gene lookup returns CDR1 LNHDA and CDR2 SQIVND (reference sequence). The length of the CDR3 is 16 residues. CDR3 amino acids: CASSIGQLRSRGELFF. CDR3 DNA: TGTGCCAGTAGTATTGGGCAGCTGAGATCTCGCGGGGAGCTGTTTTTT.

The rearrangement uses TRBV28 and TRBJ2-5, with TRBD1 as a possible D gene (6 bases). The germline V and J ends were trimmed by 4 bases and 5 bases, with 14 bases remaining between them. The V gene's germline CDR1 is MDHEN and CDR2 SYDVKM. The CDR3 has 14 residues. As DNA, the CDR3 is TGTGCCAGCAGTTCCCGGAATAGGGGGGAGACCCAGTACTTC. This codes for CASSSRNRGETQYF.

This sequence joins TRBV4-1 and TRBJ2-2; D is undetermined. The CDR3 totals 16 residues. Germline V lookup: CDR1 MGHRA, CDR2 YSYEKL. V was shortened by 0 bases and J by 0 bases, with 8 bases between the two germline ends. The CDR3 DNA follows: TGCGCCAGCAGCCAAGAATGGGGTACGAACACCGGGGAGCTGTTTTTT. This encodes CASSQEWGTNTGELFF.

The CDR3 DNA sequence: TGTGCCAGCAGCTCCCACTGGCGAGATGAGCAGTTCTTC. Translation: CASSSHWRDEQFF. V gene TRBV6-1 combines with J gene TRBJ2-1, with unresolved D. Trimming stripped 6 bases from V and 8 bases from J, with 14 bases between. The length of the CDR3 is 13 residues. In germline, CDR1 is MNHNS, CDR2 SASEGT.

About this clonotype: A read error may account for a junction end that differs from germline. V and J are TRBV6-8 and TRBJ1-1, with TRBD1 matching over 7 bases. Germline V CDR1 and CDR2: MNHGY, SAAAGT. The CDR3 covers 17 residues. The CDR3 sequence is CASSSLDMRGPGTEAFF. Here the CDR3 DNA reads TGCGCCAGCAGTTCCCTTGACATGAGGGGGCCGGGAACTGAAGCTTTCTTT.

This clonotype was observed many times. The gene calls are TRBV7-9 and TRBJ2-1, with 8 bases matching TRBD2. V gave up 4 bases and J gave up 2 bases; unmatched junction bases: 7. CDR3 length: 16 amino acids. The germline CDR1 and CDR2 sequences are SEHNR and FQNEAQ (reference sequence). For the CDR3, the DNA is TGTGCCAGCAGCTCCCTCGACGGGGGGGCCTACAATGAGCAGTTCTTC. Translating it yields CASSSLDGGAYNEQFF.

V gene TRBV19 combines with J gene TRBJ2-1, with D perhaps being TRBD1 or TRBD2 (5 bases each). V was clipped by 5 bases and J by 6 bases, with 20 bases between them. Germline V gene sequence: CDR1 LNHDA, CDR2 SQIVND (reference sequence). The CDR3 length is 16 residues. The CDR3 nucleotides read TGTGCCAGTAGTCCGAGCACAGAGGGGCTTGGCAATGAGCAGTTCTTC. Translated: CASSPSTEGLGNEQFF.

The J gene is TRBJ1-2, the V gene TRBV6-1; 8 bases fit TRBD1. J lost 5 bases, V lost 6 bases, and 17 bases had no gene match. The germline CDR1 and CDR2 sequences are MNHNS and SASEGT. The CDR3 totals 17 residues. DNA for the CDR3: TGTGCCAGCAGATCTCGGAGGGGGGCAGGGGGCGCTTATGGCTACACCTTC. This encodes CASRSRRGAGGAYGYTF.

This clonotype was observed a handful of times. The chain couples TRBV19 to TRBJ2-1; D call uncertain. V shed 5 bases and J shed 6 bases, with 8 bases lying between them. Looked up from germline, CDR1 is LNHDA and CDR2 is SQIVND (reference sequence). This CDR3 contains 12 residues. The CDR3 DNA reads TGTGCCAGTAGTTATAGGGTCAATGAGCAGTTCTTC. Protein sequence: CASSYRVNEQFF. Combining the CDR3 with reference TRBV19 and TRBJ2-1 gives the whole variable domain DGGITQSPKYLFRKEGQNVTLSCEQNLNHDAMYWYRQDPGQGLRLIYYSQIVNDFQKGDIAEGYSVSREKKESFPLTVTSAQKNPTAFYLCASSYRVNEQFFGPGTRLTVL.

In its sample, this clonotype was seen a few times. The J gene is TRBJ2-5, the V gene TRBV28; D is undetermined. CDR1 MDHEN and CDR2 SYDVKM come from the germline V gene. The CDR3 totals 15 residues. Trimming pared 6 bases from V and 5 bases from J, leaving 19 bases between. The CDR3 reads CASSRFQGIGETQYF. CDR3 sequence (DNA): TGTGCCAGCAGCCGTTTTCAAGGGATTGGGGAGACCCAGTACTTC.

The J gene is TRBJ2-1, the V gene TRBV20-1; TRBD2 matches 8 bases. Germline lookup yields CDR1 DFQATT and CDR2 SNEGSKA (reference sequence). Trimming took 6 bases from V and 6 from J; bases not matched to a gene: 13. The CDR3 is 15 amino acids. The CDR3 spells CSAPPGGTLTNEQFF. The DNA of the CDR3 is TGCAGTGCCCCACCGGGGGGGACTCTAACCAATGAGCAGTTCTTC.

In the case of this clonotype: One end of the junction is discordant with germline, which a read error may explain. This chain uses TRBV6-5 with TRBJ2-1; D call uncertain. This CDR3 is built from 17 residues. Germline V gene lookup returns CDR1 MNHEY and CDR2 SVGAGI. CDR3 sequence reads: CASSYSMATERYNDQFF. CDR3 in DNA: TGTGCCAGCAGTTACTCGATGGCCACCGAGAGGTACAATGATCAGTTCTTC.

This clonotype was recorded a few times. The chain carries TRBV7-9 and TRBJ2-7; D is undetermined. CDR3 length: 16 residues. V was shortened by 5 bases and J by 0 bases, with 17 bases between the two germline ends. CDR1 is SEHNR and CDR2 is FQNEAQ in the germline V gene (reference sequence). The CDR3 DNA is TGTGCCAGCAGCGGCACCTTTGGACGGAACTCCTACGAGCAGTACTTC. The encoded protein is CASSGTFGRNSYEQYF.

This clonotype was seen more than once but under ten times. The gene calls are TRBV7-8 and TRBJ2-3; TRBD2 aligns across 10 bases. The CDR3 extends over 19 amino acids. Germline-derived CDR1 and CDR2 are SGHVS and FQNEAQ. Trimming at V came to 7 bases and at J to 0 bases, leaving 16 bases not matched to a gene. The CDR3 region is CASNTLRAGGPSSTDTQYF. DNA of the CDR3: TGTGCCAGCAACACCCTCCGAGCGGGAGGGCCCTCTAGCACAGATACGCAGTATTTT.